Reported below is one TCR beta chain. Its antigen is currently unknown. The sample comes from a study of cytomegalovirus exposure and HLA in healthy donors. Study results and limitations: Cytomegalovirus association was listed for around 170 TCR beta chains. Follow-up analysis found HLA locus-dependent TCR association rates, highest for DRB1 and lowest for HLA-C. Rare TCR sequences dominated, though some public TCRs recurred in many donors.

In the PCR, 60 Vbeta and 13 Jbeta primers were used. Produced via immunoSEQ multiplex PCR; TCRdb's table is partial and in-frame only. The table includes around 180,000 clones, 75% to 85% detected once. Germline lookup yields CDR1 SEHNR and CDR2 FQNEAQ (reference sequence). V shed 2 bases and J 3 bases; nucleotides not matched to a gene: 15. The CDR3 loop spans 18 amino acids. The receptor's source is a man aged 25 to 45 in good health and CMV-seropositive. The sequenced material came from PBMCs. The chain couples TRBV7-9 to TRBJ2-7, with TRBD1 identical over 8 bases. In DNA, the CDR3 is TGTGCCAGCAGCTTATTCCCTTCCGACAGGGGCTCATACTACGAGCAGTACTTC. Encoded protein: CASSLFPSDRGSYYEQYF.